Shown below are 23 T cell receptor beta chains from a single sample sequenced in a study of blood T cells in healthy people across ages. A second PCR of roughly 6 to 12 cycles used a sample-barcoded 5' primer and a J-beta primer mix. TCRdb itself ran the 5' RACE reads through MiXCR, one entry per CDR3 protein. The sample has around 1.7 million distinct CDR3 sequences, roughly 30% seen once. The specimen was blood. The receptors come from a woman in her twenties or thirties in good health.

In this sample, this clonotype turned up a few times. The J gene is TRBJ2-5, the V gene TRBV29-1; a weak D match, TRBD1 (7 bases). The CDR3 is 14 amino acids. The V end was cut by 7 bases, the J end by 3 bases, with 18 bases between. Germline CDR1 is SQVTM and CDR2 is ANQGSEA. CDR3 sequence (DNA): TGCAGCGGGAGACAGGGAGGCGGCGAAGAGACCCAGTACTTC. Translating it yields CSGRQGGGEETQYF.

The sample holds many counts of this clonotype. The chain combines TRBV20-1 with TRBJ2-7; 10 nucleotides agree with TRBD2. Germline V gene sequence: CDR1 DFQATT, CDR2 SNEGSKA (reference sequence). The CDR3 is 15 amino acids. V gave up 4 bases and J gave up 5 bases; unmatched junction bases: 11. DNA for the CDR3: TGCAGTGCTAATCCCCCTAGCGGGAGAATGAACGAGCAGTACTTC. This encodes CSANPPSGRMNEQYF.

Concerning this clonotype itself: One end of the junction varies from germline; a read error may be responsible. This rearrangement joins TRBV20-1 to TRBJ2-1; perhaps D is TRBD1 or TRBD2 (9 bases each). The germline CDR1 and CDR2 sequences are DFQATT and SNEGSKA (reference sequence). The CDR3 totals 14 residues. CDR3 in amino acids: CGASGDRAYNEQFF. The CDR3 DNA follows: TGCGGTGCTAGCGGGGACAGGGCCTACAATGAGCAGTTCTTC.

The V call is TRBV20-1, the J call TRBJ1-1; unclear D gene. The V gene lost 0 bases and the J gene lost 0 bases, with 8 bases spanning the gap. Per the germline V gene, CDR1 is DFQATT and CDR2 is SNEGSKA (reference sequence). CDR3 length: 14 amino acids. CDR3 nucleotides: TGCAGTGCTAGAGATCCTCATGTGAACACTGAAGCTTTCTTT. Translated, it gives CSARDPHVNTEAFF.

The chain recombines TRBV20-1 with TRBJ2-1, with D unresolved. The J call may be incorrect, as the DNA end agrees better with TRBJ2-7. Germline V CDR1 and CDR2: DFQATT, SNEGSKA (reference sequence). The CDR3 has 15 residues. The CDR3 coding sequence is TGCAGCGCGATATCGACGGCAGTCTCCTACAATGAGCAGTACTTC. It is translated as CSAISTAVSYNEQYF.

Regarding this clonotype: This may stem from a read error, because a much larger clone lies one nucleotide away. The rearrangement uses TRBV5-1 and TRBJ2-7; a weak D match, TRBD1 (5 bases). The CDR3 length is 13 residues. Germline-derived CDR1 and CDR2 are SGHRS and YFSETQ. The CDR3 sequence: CAGSLVTAYEQYF. In DNA, the CDR3 is TGCGCCGGCAGCTTGGTGACAGCCTACGAGCAGTACTTC.

With respect to this clonotype: Just one base apart from a much larger clone, this may be a read error. V usage is TRBV29-1 and J usage is TRBJ2-4, with D unresolved. The J call is in doubt because the DNA end fits TRBJ2-7 better. The CDR3 sequence is 13 residues long. Germline CDR1 reads SQVTM; CDR2 reads ANQGSEA. The CDR3 loop is CSVREFLDYEQYF. The CDR3 DNA is TGCAGCGTGCGAGAATTTCTGGACTACGAGCAGTACTTC.

This chain connects TRBV4-3 to TRBJ1-4, with unresolved D. The germline V gene encodes CDR1 LGHNA and CDR2 YSLEER. V was pared by 1 base and J by 7 bases, with 13 bases between. This CDR3 region has 15 residues. CDR3 coding DNA: TGCGCCAGCAGCCAAGTGTACCCGGTGGGTGAAAAACTGTTTTTT. It codes for CASSQVYPVGEKLFF.

This clonotype was found once. The rearrangement joins TRBV20-1 to TRBJ2-3; no definite D call. The CDR3 is made up of 12 amino acids. Deletions cut 0 bases from V and 7 bases from J, with 8 bases between. The germline gives CDR1 DFQATT, CDR2 SNEGSKA (reference sequence). The CDR3 DNA follows: TGCAGTGCTAGAGAGGGTCCGAATACGCAGTATTTT. It codes for CSAREGPNTQYF.

The rearrangement uses TRBV7-8 and TRBJ2-5, with D perhaps TRBD1 or TRBD2 (5 bases each). The CDR3 is made up of 17 amino acids. Germline V gives CDR1 SGHVS, CDR2 FQNEAQ. Deletions cut 0 bases from V and 5 bases from J, with 19 bases between. The chain's CDR3 is CASSLARVGVGVETQYF. DNA for the CDR3: TGTGCCAGCAGCTTAGCGAGGGTAGGGGTTGGCGTGGAGACCCAGTACTTC. Full variable domain (remainder filled in from reference TRBV7-8 and TRBJ2-5): GAGVSQSPRYKVAKRGQDVALRCDPISGHVSLFWYQQALGQGPEFLTYFQNEAQLDKSGLPSDRFFAERPEGSVSTLKIQRTQQEDSAVYLCASSLARVGVGVETQYFGPGTRLLVL.

The rearrangement joins TRBV12-5 to TRBJ2-5; possible D gene TRBD2, 5 bases. The CDR3 totals 13 residues. The V gene's germline CDR1 is LGHNT and CDR2 FRNRAP. The germline V and J ends were trimmed by 5 bases and 2 bases, with 9 bases remaining between them. The CDR3 here is CASGPGIQETQYF. DNA for the CDR3: TGTGCTAGTGGTCCGGGGATTCAAGAGACCCAGTACTTC. The whole variable domain, remainder taken from reference TRBV12-5 and TRBJ2-5, is DARVTQTPRHKVTEMGQEVTMRCQPILGHNTVFWYRQTMMQGLELLAYFRNRAPLDDSGMPKDRFSAEMPDATLATLKIQPSEPRDSAVYFCASGPGIQETQYFGPGTRLLVL.

The V and J genes are TRBV11-2 and TRBJ2-3; D is perhaps TRBD1 (6 bases). The CDR3 is 13 amino acids. The V gene lost 5 bases and the J gene lost 13 bases, with 19 bases spanning the gap. Germline values: CDR1 SGHAT, CDR2 FQNNGV. CDR3 amino acids: CASSRARDTSEYF. CDR3 bases: TGTGCCAGCAGCCGAGCCCGGGACACTTCTGAGTATTTT.

This clonotype was detected a few times. In nucleotides, the CDR3 is TGCAGTGCTACCCTATACTCTGGCTACACCTTC. This encodes CSATLYSGYTF. The rearrangement uses TRBV20-1 and TRBJ1-2; D is ambiguous. Trimming took 4 bases from V and 7 from J, leaving 10 bases between them. This CDR3 contains 11 residues. Germline CDR1 is DFQATT and CDR2 is SNEGSKA (reference sequence).

This clonotype was counted a few times. The chain couples TRBV24-1 to TRBJ2-3; D is possibly TRBD2 (6 bases). V shed 2 bases and J shed 2 bases, with 16 bases lying between them. CDR1 and CDR2 from the germline V gene are KGHDR and SFDVKD. This CDR3 comprises 17 residues. The DNA of the CDR3 is TGTGCCACCAGTGATTCCTCCGGAGGGAGGTACACAGATACGCAGTATTTT. It is translated as CATSDSSGGRYTDTQYF.

This clonotype was seen a single time. The chain recombines TRBV28 with TRBJ1-6, with D unresolved. Trimming shortened V by 1 base and J by 7 bases, and 8 bases separated the two germline ends. CDR3 length: 14 residues. Looked up from germline, CDR1 is MDHEN and CDR2 is SYDVKM. In DNA form, the CDR3 reads TGTGCCAGCAGTTTATCTATGCGGAATTCACCCCTCCACTTT. It yields the protein CASSLSMRNSPLHF.

Regarding this clonotype: Since no conserved phenylalanine or tryptophan closes the CDR3, a read error is the likely cause. This sequence joins TRBV27 and TRBJ2-7, with D possibly TRBD2 on 6 matching bases. The DNA matches TRBJ2-1 better at its end, which makes the J call doubtful. The CDR3 sequence is 15 residues long. Germline V gives CDR1 MNHEY, CDR2 SMNVEV (reference sequence). The CDR3, as DNA: TGTGCCAGCAGTTTGATCGGGAGAATCGACAATGAGCAGTTCCTC. This sequence encodes CASSLIGRIDNEQFL.

The gene calls are TRBV7-2 and TRBJ2-3, with 13 bases that match TRBD2. J was trimmed by 5 bases and V by 4 bases; bases with no gene match: 6. Germline lookup yields CDR1 SGHTA and CDR2 FQGNSA. This CDR3 comprises 16 residues. CDR3 bases: TGTACCAGCAGCTCAGGACTAGCGGGAGTCGGAGATACGCAGTATTTT. Amino acids: CTSSSGLAGVGDTQYF.

The table lists this clonotype with many counts. The rearrangement joins TRBV7-2 to TRBJ2-1; 10 bases match TRBD2. V dropped 5 bases and J dropped 4; count of bases not matched to a gene: 11. Germline V gene sequence: CDR1 SGHTA, CDR2 FQGNSA. The CDR3 length is 17 residues. In DNA, the CDR3 is TGTGCCAGCAGCCCGCCTAAAGGGACTAGCGAGTACAATGAGCAGTTCTTC. Its protein product is CASSPPKGTSEYNEQFF.

The rearrangement joins TRBV2 to TRBJ1-2; no definite D call. Germline V gives CDR1 SNHLY, CDR2 FYNNEI. The CDR3 is 13 amino acids. V shed 0 bases and J shed 8 bases, with 10 bases lying between them. DNA of the CDR3: TGTGCCAGCAGTGAAGCGCCCGACGGCGGCTACACCTTC. Its protein product is CASSEAPDGGYTF.

This clonotype was observed a handful of times. The V and J genes are TRBV6-2 or TRBV6-3 and TRBJ2-1; 11 bases map to TRBD2. Germline V lookup: CDR1 MNHEY, CDR2 SVGEGT. V shed 5 bases and J 4 bases; nucleotides not matched to a gene: 4. CDR3 length: 15 amino acids. The chain's CDR3 is CASSQWTSGYNEQFF. The CDR3 bases are TGTGCCAGCAGTCAGTGGACTAGCGGGTACAATGAGCAGTTCTTC.

The V call is TRBV5-1, the J call TRBJ2-1, with D perhaps TRBD1 or TRBD2 (5 bases each). This CDR3 region has 14 residues. From germline, CDR1 is SGHRS and CDR2 YFSETQ. Trimming removed 6 bases at V and 5 bases at J, with 15 bases between. CDR3 nucleotides: TGCGCCAGCATAACCGGGGCAGGGCACAATGAGCAGTTCTTC. Translating gives CASITGAGHNEQFF.

The chain employs TRBV7-2 and TRBJ2-7; D uncertain. The CDR3 is made up of 16 amino acids. The V and J ends lost 3 bases and 0 bases respectively, with 15 bases between them. Germline-derived CDR1 and CDR2 are SGHTA and FQGNSA. The CDR3 here is CASSLQGPSISYEQYF. The CDR3 bases are TGTGCCAGCAGCTTGCAAGGCCCGTCTATCTCCTACGAGCAGTACTTC.

This chain connects TRBV7-9 to TRBJ2-2, with TRBD2 as a possible D gene (5 bases). The CDR3 is made up of 14 amino acids. Trimming removed 1 base at V and 6 bases at J, with 9 bases between. Germline V gives CDR1 SEHNR, CDR2 FQNEAQ (reference sequence). CDR3 residues: CASSLGLRAGELFF. The DNA of the CDR3 is TGTGCCAGCAGCTTAGGACTGAGGGCCGGGGAGCTGTTTTTT.